Included here is one TCR beta chain sequence, with context. This clone was seen only once. The antigen it recognizes is unknown. No clone much larger than this one lies a single base away; base qualities are absent. Collaborating institutions collected whole blood in K2EDTA tubes following their own protocols. For TCRbeta analysis, collaborators shipped samples in one of three forms: frozen whole blood, isolated PBMCs, or DNA extracted from either of those sample types. The CDR3 contains 16 residues, cysteine and phenylalanine counted. Just the 48-base CDR3 DNA is kept, in frame starting at base 1. For this chain, trimming is 0 bases at the V end and 4 bases at the J end, and the number of junction bases without a gene match is 5. For CDR1 and CDR2, the germline V gene lists SGHVS and FQNEAQ. The immunoSEQ Assay, a bias-controlled multiplex PCR, was used to amplify TCRbeta CDR3 regions from genomic DNA. As for the original processing: The number of nucleated cells in each sample was estimated from the amplification of reference gene primers within the assay. To quantify the absolute abundance of each unique TCRbeta CDR3 rearrangement, sequence reads were collapsed and filtered. For each sample, productive Simpson clonality was calculated as the square root of Simpson's diversity index over productive rearrangements. Imported from immuneACCESS, the table was reduced by TCRdb to in-frame sequences with V and J called. These copies leave out some clones; in studies compared against another copy, an unresolved V gene accounts for under half, and the cause of the remainder is not known. The D gene and trimming were derived from the DNA, and the V and J assignments and clone size from that table. This sample holds fewer than 350,000 clones; approximately 85% were observed only once. The ten largest clones take up about 7% of the sample.

This specimen comes from a study of blood T cell repertoires in COVID-19 (dated by TCRdb to the early 2020s). In terms of the full investigation: Collaborator samples came from the United States, Italy and Spain and covered acute and convalescent phases of COVID-19. The material from the prospective study consisted of cDNA or gDNA derived from T cells, B-cell-depleted T cells, or PBMCs. Deeply sampled blood TCRbeta repertoires from subjects exposed to, actively infected with, or recovered from COVID-19 were included in the dataset. The repertoires were released in a freely available public database intended as a resource for research on the immune response to SARS-CoV-2. The samples were drawn from two sources: the first 160 participants of the ongoing ImmuneRACE study, and over 1,000 subjects contributed by 6 global collaborators. The sample metadata nearly always contained a de-identified subject ID, COVID-19 status, age in years and sex. Where HLA class I and class II types were available, the types were taken from metadata supplied by the sample provider, not from assay-based typing.

The study at large found these results: The quantity of clinical and demographic metadata differed by source and by participant and was supplied without curation.

The receptor was derived from a human donor in a cohort sampled during active COVID-19. The sample consisted of peripheral blood. Recombination connected TRBV7-8 to TRBJ2-7, with 11 bases aligning to TRBD2. The CDR3 protein is CASSLALSGGAYEQYF. The nucleotide sequence reads as follows: TGTGCCAGCAGCTTAGCGCTTAGCGGGGGGGCGTACGAGCAGTACTTC.